The 13 T cell receptor beta chains reported below all come from one sample, sequenced in a study of OX40 agonist ivuxolimab in advanced cancers. Libraries were prepared through the immunoSEQ multiplex PCR assay. TCRdb re-hosts the immuneACCESS table, in-frame sequences only. Its copies lack some clones; in the studies checked, an unresolved V gene accounts for under half of them, and the cause for the rest is not known. The sample table shows about 83,000 clones, and approximately 90% are seen once. Jointly, the top ten make up about 0.7% of the sample. The specimen was CD4+ or CD8+ T cells sorted from blood, collected in a trial of the OX40 agonist ivuxolimab. The receptors derive from an adult with an advanced solid tumor such as melanoma, head and neck, liver or kidney cancer.

This rearrangement joins TRBV9 to TRBJ2-7, with D tentatively TRBD1 (6 bases). CDR1 and CDR2 from the germline V gene are SGDLS and YYNGEE. The CDR3 is 14 amino acids. V gave up 0 bases and J gave up 2 bases, with 9 bases separating them. The CDR3 spells CASSVDQGTYEQYF. CDR3 coding DNA: TGTGCCAGCAGCGTAGATCAGGGGACCTACGAGCAGTACTTC. Full variable domain (remainder filled in from reference TRBV9 and TRBJ2-7): DSGVTQTPKHLITATGQRVTLRCSPRSGDLSVYWYQQSLDQGLQFLIQYYNGEERAKGNILERFSAQQFPDLHSELNLSSLELGDSALYFCASSVDQGTYEQYFGPGTRLTVT.

J is TRBJ1-3 and V is TRBV27, with D uncertain. Trimming removed 6 bases at V and 0 bases at J, with 6 bases between. CDR1 and CDR2 (germline): MNHEY, SMNVEV (reference sequence). CDR3 size: 13 residues. CDR3 sequence (DNA): TGTGCCAGCAGGGCGTCCTCTGGAAACACCATATATTTT. Translation: CASRASSGNTIYF.

The chain couples TRBV11-3 to TRBJ2-3; the D gene is possibly TRBD2 (6 bases). This CDR3 contains 17 residues. V gave up 3 bases and J gave up 1 base, with 17 bases separating them. Looked up from germline, CDR1 is SGHNT and CDR2 is YENEEA. CDR3 in amino acids: CASSFSASGGGTDTQYF. The DNA of the CDR3 is TGTGCCAGCAGCTTTTCCGCGTCCGGGGGAGGCACAGATACGCAGTATTTT.

The chain links TRBV19 to TRBJ1-3; D unclear. V was trimmed by 7 bases and J by 7 bases, leaving 11 bases between them. The CDR3 loop spans 12 amino acids. Germline V gives CDR1 LNHDA, CDR2 SQIVND (reference sequence). As DNA, the CDR3 is TGTGCCAGTACAGGACTGGGCAACACCATATATTTT. Protein sequence: CASTGLGNTIYF.

The chain links TRBV10-3 to TRBJ1-1; D gene uncertain. With 0 bases removed from V and 5 bases from J, the gap between germline ends came to 4 bases. The CDR3 is 12 amino acids. Germline CDR1 ENHRY, CDR2 SYGVKD. CDR3: CAISESVTEAFF. CDR3 coding DNA: TGTGCCATCAGTGAGTCAGTGACTGAAGCTTTCTTT.

This chain connects TRBV7-2 to TRBJ2-5; D is ambiguous. The CDR3 contains 14 residues. Germline CDR1 SGHTA, CDR2 FQGNSA. V lost 5 bases, J lost 5 bases, and 15 bases lay in between. The CDR3 loop reads CASSPASVLETQYF. CDR3 bases: TGTGCCAGCAGCCCAGCGAGTGTTTTGGAGACCCAGTACTTC.

About this clone: A much larger clone sits a single nucleotide away, making a read error possible. The V and J genes are TRBV7-9 and TRBJ2-2; TRBD1 might be the D (6 bases). The CDR3 extends over 15 amino acids. Germline CDR1 reads SEHNR; CDR2 reads FQNEAQ (reference sequence). V was shortened by 1 base and J by 4 bases, with 10 bases between the two germline ends. The CDR3 DNA is TGTGCCAGCAGCTTAGTGGGGGCGGGCACCGGGGAGCTGTTTTTT. Its protein is CASSLVGAGTGELFF.

This clone was detected a few times. The rearrangement joins TRBV19 to TRBJ2-7, with 8 nucleotides matching TRBD2. CDR1 LNHDA and CDR2 SQIVND come from the germline V gene (reference sequence). The J segment lost 4 bases and the V segment lost 7 bases, leaving 12 bases of the junction unmatched. The CDR3 loop spans 15 amino acids. The CDR3 DNA reads as TGTGCCAGTAAAGAAAGCGGGAGCCCCGGGTACGAGCAGTACTTC. Protein sequence: CASKESGSPGYEQYF.

The V call is TRBV19, the J call TRBJ2-5, with 8 bases fitting TRBD1. Germline-derived CDR1 and CDR2 are LNHDA and SQIVND (reference sequence). CDR3 length: 16 amino acids. J lost 1 base, V lost 4 bases, and 8 bases had no gene match. The CDR3 reads CASSRTGGLVQETQYF. The DNA for the CDR3 is TGTGCCAGTAGTAGAACAGGGGGACTCGTCCAAGAGACCCAGTACTTC.

The gene calls are TRBV29-1 and TRBJ2-1, with 8 positions matching TRBD1. Looked up from germline, CDR1 is SQVTM and CDR2 is ANQGSEA. The length of the CDR3 is 14 residues. The trim removed 2 bases at V and 5 bases at J, leaving 5 bases unmatched. The DNA for the CDR3 is TGCAGCGTTGAACAGGGGGCCGGGGACAATGAGCAGTTCTTC. It is translated as CSVEQGAGDNEQFF.

The gene calls are TRBV6-6 and TRBJ2-7; possible D gene TRBD2, 5 bases. Trimming pared 5 bases from V and 2 bases from J, leaving 13 bases between. The CDR3 sequence is 14 residues long. Germline V gene lookup returns CDR1 MNHNY and CDR2 SVGAGI (reference sequence). The DNA for the CDR3 is TGTGCCAGCAGTCTTAAAGGGAGTACCTACGAGCAGTACTTC. As protein: CASSLKGSTYEQYF.

About this clone: The sample holds other DNA sequences that translate to the same CDR3. The V gene is TRBV27, the J gene TRBJ1-4; TRBD1 agrees at 8 bases. J lost 5 bases, V lost 7 bases, and 6 bases had no gene match. The CDR3 has 14 residues. Germline V lookup: CDR1 MNHEY, CDR2 SMNVEV (reference sequence). The CDR3: CASTDRGPNEKLFF. For the CDR3, the DNA is TGTGCCAGCACTGACAGGGGCCCAAATGAAAAACTGTTTTTT.

The V and J genes are TRBV28 and TRBJ2-7, with D possibly matching TRBD1 (5 bases). The CDR3 contains 15 residues. The germline CDR1 and CDR2 sequences are MDHEN and SYDVKM. V lost 5 bases, J lost 7 bases, and 21 bases lay in between. This CDR3 is CASSPTTGATWEQYF. The CDR3 DNA sequence: TGTGCCAGCAGTCCCACGACTGGGGCGACGTGGGAGCAGTACTTC.